This TCR beta chain derives from a study of T cells after yellow fever vaccination. Points from the study as a whole: Only a minor proportion of clonotypes was detected across both CD4 and CD8 compartments. Clones from primary vaccination mostly reappeared after the booster (96% CD4, less than 90% CD8). In FACS-sorted repertoires, abundant clonotypes from the bulk population could appear as contaminants.

Conversion of TCR transcripts into cDNA relied on 5'RACE template switching, which added a universal primer site and UMIs. MiXCR, applied by TCRdb to the 5' RACE reads, yields one record per CDR3 protein. Here the sample spans roughly 330,000 distinct CDR3 sequences, about 6.9% being singletons. V lost 3 bases to trimming and J lost 6 bases; unmatched junction nucleotides: 0. The CDR3 runs to 13 residues. CDR1 and CDR2 from the germline V gene are LNHNV and YYDKDF (reference sequence). Comment on this clonotype: Its antigen is still unknown.

The source material was PBMCs, sampled more than 40 days after the first yellow fever vaccination. The sequence came from a man younger than 35 who received the YFV17D yellow fever vaccine. The chain recombines TRBV15 with TRBJ1-5, with TRBD1 identical over 9 bases. The CDR3 nucleotides are TGTGCCACCAGCAGGGACAGGGGTCAGCCCCAGCATTTT. It encodes CATSRDRGQPQHF. Together with reference TRBV15 and TRBJ1-5, the CDR3 gives the full variable domain: DAMVIQNPRYQVTQFGKPVTLSCSQTLNHNVMYWYQQKSSQAPKLLFHYYDKDFNNEADTPDNFQSRRPNTSFCFLDIRSPGLGDTAMYLCATSRDRGQPQHFGDGTRLSIL.